This T cell receptor beta chain was observed in a study of identical twins. This clonotype was seen at least ten times. Antigen specificity is unknown. Germline lookup yields CDR1 GTSNPN and CDR2 SVGIG (reference sequence). Trimming took off 1 base at V and 2 bases at J, with 4 bases between the two ends. The CDR3 has 12 residues. Addition of a universal primer site occurred through template switching, and cDNA carried unique molecular identifiers. TCRdb reprocessed the 5' RACE reads with MiXCR, giving one entry per CDR3 protein. The sample shows about 200,000 distinct CDR3 sequences, about 10% of them seen only once. General study results and limits: Twins' excess sharing was less marked for out-of-frame beta sequences. Conclusions were drawn cross-sectionally by statistical analysis, without following the same donors.

This rearrangement joins TRBV30 to TRBJ2-3; D gene ambiguous. Input material: memory T cells sorted from blood. The source is a middle-aged man in good health. The CDR3 is CAWSGSTDTQYF. The CDR3 DNA reads TGTGCCTGGAGTGGATCCACAGATACGCAGTATTTT.